The present entry profiles one TCR beta chain with its context. Its antigen is as yet unknown. The repertoire was sequenced with immunoSEQ multiplex PCR; TCRdb's copy has only in-frame clones and lacks some. The table includes tens of thousands of clones, around 84% detected once. This entry is derived from a study of OX40 agonist ivuxolimab in advanced cancers. Trimming shortened V by 0 bases and J by 2 bases, and 8 bases separated the two germline ends. This CDR3 has 14 residues. Germline loops: CDR1 MNHEY, CDR2 SMNVEV (reference sequence). Overall study results and limits: Partial responders treated at 0.1-3.0 mg/kg exhibited clonal expansion among the lowest measured.

This clonotype originated in an adult with an advanced solid tumor such as melanoma, head and neck, liver or kidney cancer. This chain links TRBV27 with TRBJ2-7; maybe TRBD1 (5 bases). The sequenced sample was CD4+ or CD8+ T cells sorted from blood, obtained in a trial of the OX40 agonist ivuxolimab. DNA of the CDR3: TGTGCCAGCAGTTTATCGGGGCAGGCCTACGAGCAGTACGTC. As protein: CASSLSGQAYEQYV.